The sequence of this TCR beta chain was determined in a study of radiotherapy plus CTLA-4 blockade in lung cancer. Study-level findings and limits: Following radiotherapy plus ipilimumab, tumor-derived TCR clones expanded in the blood. Response, reportedly, was best predicted by interferon-beta along with early blood T cell clone dynamics.

The study treated chemo-refractory metastatic non-small-cell lung cancer patients with focal radiation plus ipilimumab CTLA-4 blockade. Germline CDR1 SGHNT, CDR2 YYREEE (reference sequence). CDR3 length equals 15 residues. V lost 0 bases to trimming and J lost 4 bases; unmatched junction nucleotides: 5. Assay used: immunoSEQ multiplex PCR; TCRdb lists only in-frame clones, some missing. In the table there are some 60,000 clones, around 69% of which are singletons. Concerning this clone itself: Antigen: not known.

V gene TRBV5-4 combines with J gene TRBJ2-3; 7 nucleotides line up with TRBD1. This sequence was found in a human donor with non-small cell lung cancer who had a complete response to radiotherapy plus ipilimumab. Sequencing used peripheral blood, obtained from a patient treated with radiotherapy plus ipilimumab. The CDR3 bases are TGTGCCAGCAGCTTGGGAGGTAGGGGGCCAGATACGCAGTATTTT. Translating it yields CASSLGGRGPDTQYF.